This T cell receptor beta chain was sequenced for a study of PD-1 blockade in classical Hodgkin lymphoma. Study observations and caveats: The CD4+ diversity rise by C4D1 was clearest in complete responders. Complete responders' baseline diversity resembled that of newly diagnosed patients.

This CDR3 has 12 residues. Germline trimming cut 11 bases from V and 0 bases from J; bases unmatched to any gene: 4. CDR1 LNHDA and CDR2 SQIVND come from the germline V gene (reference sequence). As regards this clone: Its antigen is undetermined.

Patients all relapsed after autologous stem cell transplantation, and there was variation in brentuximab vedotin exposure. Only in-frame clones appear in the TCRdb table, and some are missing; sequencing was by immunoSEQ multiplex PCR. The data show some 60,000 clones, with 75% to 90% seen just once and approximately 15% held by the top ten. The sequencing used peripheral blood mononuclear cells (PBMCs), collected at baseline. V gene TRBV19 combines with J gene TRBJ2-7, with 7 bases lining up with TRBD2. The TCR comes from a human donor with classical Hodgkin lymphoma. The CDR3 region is CASAGDSYEQYF. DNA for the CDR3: TGTGCCTCGGCGGGGGACTCCTACGAGCAGTACTTC.